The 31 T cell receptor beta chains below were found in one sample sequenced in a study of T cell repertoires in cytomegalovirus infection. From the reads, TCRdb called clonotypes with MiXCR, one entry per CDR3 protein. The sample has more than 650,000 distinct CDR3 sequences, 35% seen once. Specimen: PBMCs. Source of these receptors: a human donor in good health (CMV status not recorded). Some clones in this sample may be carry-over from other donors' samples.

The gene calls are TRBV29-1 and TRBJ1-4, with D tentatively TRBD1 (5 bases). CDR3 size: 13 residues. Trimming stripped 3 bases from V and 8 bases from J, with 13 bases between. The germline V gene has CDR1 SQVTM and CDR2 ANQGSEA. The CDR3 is CSVEAREGEKLFF. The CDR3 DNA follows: TGCAGCGTTGAGGCCAGGGAGGGGGAAAAACTGTTTTTT.

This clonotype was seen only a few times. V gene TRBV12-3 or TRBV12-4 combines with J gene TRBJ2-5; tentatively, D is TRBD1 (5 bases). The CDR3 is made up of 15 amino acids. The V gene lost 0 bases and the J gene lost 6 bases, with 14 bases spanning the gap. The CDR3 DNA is TGTGCCAGCAGTTTAGCGGTATCAGGGATACAGACCCAGTACTTC. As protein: CASSLAVSGIQTQYF.

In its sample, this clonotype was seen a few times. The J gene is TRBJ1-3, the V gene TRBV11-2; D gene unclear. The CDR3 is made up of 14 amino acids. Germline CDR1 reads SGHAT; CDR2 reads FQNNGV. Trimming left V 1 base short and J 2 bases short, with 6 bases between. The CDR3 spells CASSLGAAGNTIYF. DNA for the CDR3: TGTGCCAGCAGCTTAGGGGCAGCTGGAAACACCATATATTTT. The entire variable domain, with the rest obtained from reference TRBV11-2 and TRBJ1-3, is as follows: EAGVAQSPRYKIIEKRQSVAFWCNPISGHATLYWYQQILGQGPKLLIQFQNNGVVDDSQLPKDRFSAERLKGVDSTLKIQPAKLEDSAVYLCASSLGAAGNTIYFGEGSWLTVV.

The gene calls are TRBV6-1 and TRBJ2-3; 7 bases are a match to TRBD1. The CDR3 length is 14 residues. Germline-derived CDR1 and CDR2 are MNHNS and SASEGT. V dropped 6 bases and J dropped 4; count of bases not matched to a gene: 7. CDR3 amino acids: CASSRRQGPDTQYF. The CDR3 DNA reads TGTGCCAGCAGCAGGAGACAGGGCCCAGATACGCAGTATTTT.

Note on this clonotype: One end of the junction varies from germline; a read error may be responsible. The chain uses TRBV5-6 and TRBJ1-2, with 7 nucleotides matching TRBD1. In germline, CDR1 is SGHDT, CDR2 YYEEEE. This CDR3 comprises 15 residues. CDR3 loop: CASSPGDRGYYGSPF. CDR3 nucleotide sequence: TGTGCCAGCAGCCCAGGGGACAGAGGTTACTATGGCTCCCCCTTC.

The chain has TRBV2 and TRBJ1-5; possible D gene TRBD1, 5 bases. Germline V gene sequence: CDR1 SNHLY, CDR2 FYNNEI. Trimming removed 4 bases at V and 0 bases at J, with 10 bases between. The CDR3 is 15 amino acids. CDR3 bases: TGTGCCAGCAGTGTACAGGCTATTAGCAATCAGCCCCAGCATTTT. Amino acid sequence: CASSVQAISNQPQHF.

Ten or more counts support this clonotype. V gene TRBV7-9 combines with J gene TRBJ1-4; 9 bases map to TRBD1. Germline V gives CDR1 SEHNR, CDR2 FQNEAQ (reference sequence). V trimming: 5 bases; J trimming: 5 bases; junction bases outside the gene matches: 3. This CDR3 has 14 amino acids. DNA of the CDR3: TGTGCCAGCAGCCCCGGACAGGGGAATGAAAAACTGTTTTTT. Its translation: CASSPGQGNEKLFF.

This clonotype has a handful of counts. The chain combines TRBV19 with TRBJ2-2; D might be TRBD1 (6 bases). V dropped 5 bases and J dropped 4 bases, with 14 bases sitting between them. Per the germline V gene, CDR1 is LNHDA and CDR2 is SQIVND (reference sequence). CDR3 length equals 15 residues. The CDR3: CASSPGQRATGELFF. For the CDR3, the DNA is TGTGCCAGTAGTCCAGGACAGAGGGCCACCGGGGAGCTGTTTTTT.

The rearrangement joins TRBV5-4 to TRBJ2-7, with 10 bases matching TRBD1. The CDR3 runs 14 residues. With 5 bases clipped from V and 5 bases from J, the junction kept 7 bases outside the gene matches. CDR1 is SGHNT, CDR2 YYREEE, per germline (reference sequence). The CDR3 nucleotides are TGTGCCAGCAGGGGGACAGGGGATCTAGACGAGCAGTACTTC. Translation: CASRGTGDLDEQYF.

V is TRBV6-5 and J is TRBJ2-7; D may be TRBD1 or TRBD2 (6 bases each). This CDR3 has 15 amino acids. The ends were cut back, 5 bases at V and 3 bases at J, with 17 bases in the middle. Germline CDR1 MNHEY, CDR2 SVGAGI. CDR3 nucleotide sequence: TGTGCCAGCAGTCGGGGCGGAGGGGGAATCTACGAGCAGTACTTC. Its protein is CASSRGGGGIYEQYF.

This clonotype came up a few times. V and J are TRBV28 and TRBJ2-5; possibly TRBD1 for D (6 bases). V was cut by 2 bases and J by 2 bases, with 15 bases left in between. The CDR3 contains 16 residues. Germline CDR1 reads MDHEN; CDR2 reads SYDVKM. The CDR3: CASSLTASRGQETQYF. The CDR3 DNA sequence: TGTGCCAGCAGTTTAACGGCGAGCAGGGGTCAAGAGACCCAGTACTTC.

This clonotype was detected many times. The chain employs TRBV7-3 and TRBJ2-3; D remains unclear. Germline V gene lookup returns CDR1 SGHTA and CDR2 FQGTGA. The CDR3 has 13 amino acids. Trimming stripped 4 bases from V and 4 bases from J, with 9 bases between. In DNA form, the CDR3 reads TGTGCCAGCAGCTGGTCAGGTCCAGATACGCAGTATTTT. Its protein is CASSWSGPDTQYF.

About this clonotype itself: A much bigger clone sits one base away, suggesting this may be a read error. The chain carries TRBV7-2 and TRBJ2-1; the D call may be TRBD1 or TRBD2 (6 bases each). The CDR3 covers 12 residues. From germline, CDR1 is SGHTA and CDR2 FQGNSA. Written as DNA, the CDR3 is TGTGCCACCAGCTCCAGGGGAGGTGAGCAGTTCTTC. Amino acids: CATSSRGGEQFF. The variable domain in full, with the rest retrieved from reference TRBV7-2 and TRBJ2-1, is GAGVSQSPSNKVTEKGKDVELRCDPISGHTALYWYRQSLGQGLEFLIYFQGNSAPDKSGLPSDRFSAERTGGSVSTLTIQRTQQEDSAVYLCATSSRGGEQFFGPGTRLTVL.

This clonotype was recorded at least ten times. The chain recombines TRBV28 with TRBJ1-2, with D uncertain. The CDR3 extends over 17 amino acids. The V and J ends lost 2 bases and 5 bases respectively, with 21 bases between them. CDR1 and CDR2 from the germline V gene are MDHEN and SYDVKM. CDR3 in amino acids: CASSLTREAAVGYGYTF. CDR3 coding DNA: TGTGCCAGCAGTTTAACTCGCGAGGCTGCCGTCGGGTATGGCTACACCTTC.

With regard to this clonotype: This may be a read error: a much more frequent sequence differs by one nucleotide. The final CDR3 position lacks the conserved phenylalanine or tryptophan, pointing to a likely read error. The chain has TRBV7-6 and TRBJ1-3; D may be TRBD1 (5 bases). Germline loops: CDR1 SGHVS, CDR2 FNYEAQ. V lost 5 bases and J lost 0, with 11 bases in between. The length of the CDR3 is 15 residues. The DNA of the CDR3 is TGTGCCAGCAGCGTATCAGGGATCTCTGGAAACACCATATATTTG. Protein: CASSVSGISGNTIYL.

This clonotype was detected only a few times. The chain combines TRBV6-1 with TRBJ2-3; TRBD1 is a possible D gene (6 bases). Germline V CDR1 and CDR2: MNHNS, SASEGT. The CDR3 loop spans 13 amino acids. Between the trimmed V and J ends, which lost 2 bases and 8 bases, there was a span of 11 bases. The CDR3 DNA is TGTGCCAGCAGTGAATTGGGGGCCTCTACGCAGTATTTT. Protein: CASSELGASTQYF.

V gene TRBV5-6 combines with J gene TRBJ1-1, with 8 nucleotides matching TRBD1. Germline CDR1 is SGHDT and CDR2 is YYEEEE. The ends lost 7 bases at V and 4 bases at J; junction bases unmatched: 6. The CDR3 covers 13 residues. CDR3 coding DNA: TGTGCCAGCGAACAGGGGGTGGGCACTGAAGCTTTCTTT. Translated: CASEQGVGTEAFF.

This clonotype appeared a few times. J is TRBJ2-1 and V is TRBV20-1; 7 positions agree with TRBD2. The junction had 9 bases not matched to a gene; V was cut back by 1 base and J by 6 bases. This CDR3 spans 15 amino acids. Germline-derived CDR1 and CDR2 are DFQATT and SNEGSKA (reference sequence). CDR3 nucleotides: TGCAGTGCTAGAGTTTTGGTGAGCGGGATCAATGAGCAGTTCTTC. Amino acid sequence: CSARVLVSGINEQFF.

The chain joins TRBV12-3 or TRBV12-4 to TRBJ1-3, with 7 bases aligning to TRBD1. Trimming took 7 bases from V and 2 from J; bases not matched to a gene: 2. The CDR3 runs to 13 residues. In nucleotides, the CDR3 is TGTGCCAGCACAGGGGGTCCTGGAAACACCATATATTTT. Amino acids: CASTGGPGNTIYF.

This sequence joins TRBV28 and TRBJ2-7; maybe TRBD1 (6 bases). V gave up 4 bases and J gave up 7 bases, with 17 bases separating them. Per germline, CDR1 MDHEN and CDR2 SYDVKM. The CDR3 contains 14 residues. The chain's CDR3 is CASSWSGTWGEQYF. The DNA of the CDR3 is TGTGCCAGCAGTTGGTCAGGGACATGGGGTGAGCAGTACTTC.

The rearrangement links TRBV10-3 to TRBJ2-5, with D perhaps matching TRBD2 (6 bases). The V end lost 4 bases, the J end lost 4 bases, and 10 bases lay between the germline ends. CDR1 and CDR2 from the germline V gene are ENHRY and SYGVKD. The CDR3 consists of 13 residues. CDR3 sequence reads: CAISGGLLETQYF. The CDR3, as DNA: TGTGCCATCAGTGGGGGACTTTTAGAGACCCAGTACTTC.

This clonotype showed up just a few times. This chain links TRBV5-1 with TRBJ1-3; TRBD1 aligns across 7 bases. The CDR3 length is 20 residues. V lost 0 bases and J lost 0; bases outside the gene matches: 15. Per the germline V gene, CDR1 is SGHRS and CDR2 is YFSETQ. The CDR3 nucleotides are TGCGCCAGCAGCTTGGCAGGGGGACTCATCTCTGGAAACTCTGGAAACACCATATATTTT. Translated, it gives CASSLAGGLISGNSGNTIYF.

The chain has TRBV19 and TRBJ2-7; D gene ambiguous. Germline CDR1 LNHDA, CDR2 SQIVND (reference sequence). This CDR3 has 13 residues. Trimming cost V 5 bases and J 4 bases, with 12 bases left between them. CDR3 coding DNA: TGTGCCAGTAGTTTCCAGGCGGAGTACGAGCAGTACTTC. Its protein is CASSFQAEYEQYF. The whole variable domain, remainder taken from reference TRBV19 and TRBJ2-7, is DGGITQSPKYLFRKEGQNVTLSCEQNLNHDAMYWYRQDPGQGLRLIYYSQIVNDFQKGDIAEGYSVSREKKESFPLTVTSAQKNPTAFYLCASSFQAEYEQYFGPGTRLTVT.

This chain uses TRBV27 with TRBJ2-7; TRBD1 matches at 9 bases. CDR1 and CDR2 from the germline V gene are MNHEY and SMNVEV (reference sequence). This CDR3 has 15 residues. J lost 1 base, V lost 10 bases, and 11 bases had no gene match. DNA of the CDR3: TGTGCCACCTCTCTTGGGACAGGGCATTCCTACGAGCAGTACTTC. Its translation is CATSLGTGHSYEQYF.

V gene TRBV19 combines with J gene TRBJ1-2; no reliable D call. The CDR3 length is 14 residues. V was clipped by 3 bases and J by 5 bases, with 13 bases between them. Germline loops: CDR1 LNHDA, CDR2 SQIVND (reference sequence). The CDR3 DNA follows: TGTGCCAGTAGTATTGAGACACCAATATATGGCTACACCTTC. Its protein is CASSIETPIYGYTF.

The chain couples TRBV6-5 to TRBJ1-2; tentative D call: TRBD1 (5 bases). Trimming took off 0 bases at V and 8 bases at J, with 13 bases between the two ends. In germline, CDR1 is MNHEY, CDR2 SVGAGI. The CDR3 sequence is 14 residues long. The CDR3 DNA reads TGTGCCAGCAGTTACTCGGGGGAGACAAACGGCTACACCTTC. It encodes CASSYSGETNGYTF.

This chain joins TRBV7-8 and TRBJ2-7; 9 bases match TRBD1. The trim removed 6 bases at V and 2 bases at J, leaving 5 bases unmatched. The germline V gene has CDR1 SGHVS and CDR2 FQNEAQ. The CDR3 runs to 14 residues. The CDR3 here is CASRSGTGPYEQYF. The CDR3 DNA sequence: TGTGCCAGCAGGTCCGGGACAGGGCCCTACGAGCAGTACTTC.

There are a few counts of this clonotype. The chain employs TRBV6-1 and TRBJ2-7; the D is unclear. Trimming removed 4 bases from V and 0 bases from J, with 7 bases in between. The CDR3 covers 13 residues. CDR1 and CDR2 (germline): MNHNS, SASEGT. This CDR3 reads CASSVGDSYEQYF. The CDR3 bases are TGTGCCAGCAGTGTTGGAGACTCCTACGAGCAGTACTTC.

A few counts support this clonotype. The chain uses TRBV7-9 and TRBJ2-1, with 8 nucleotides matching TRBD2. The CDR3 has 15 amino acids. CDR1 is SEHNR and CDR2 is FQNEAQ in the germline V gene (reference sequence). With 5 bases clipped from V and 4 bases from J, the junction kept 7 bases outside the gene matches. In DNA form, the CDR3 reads TGTGCCAGCAGCCCCCTAAGCGGGGGTTACAATGAGCAGTTCTTC. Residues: CASSPLSGGYNEQFF.

Here the CDR3 reads CASSFPLTGELFF. In nucleotides, the CDR3 is TGTGCCAGCAGCTTTCCCCTGACCGGGGAGCTGTTTTTT. This chain connects TRBV5-4 to TRBJ2-2, with D hard to call. The V gene's germline CDR1 is SGHNT and CDR2 YYREEE (reference sequence). V lost 2 bases to trimming and J lost 5 bases, with 7 bases between them. The CDR3 spans 13 residues.

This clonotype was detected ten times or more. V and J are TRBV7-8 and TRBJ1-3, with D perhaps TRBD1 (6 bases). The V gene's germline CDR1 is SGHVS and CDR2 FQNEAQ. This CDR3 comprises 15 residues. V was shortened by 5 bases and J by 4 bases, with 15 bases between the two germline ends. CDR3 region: CASSPDSLLGNTIYF. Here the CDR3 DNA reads TGTGCCAGCAGCCCGGACAGTCTGTTGGGAAACACCATATATTTT. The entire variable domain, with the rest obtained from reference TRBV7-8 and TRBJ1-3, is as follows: GAGVSQSPRYKVAKRGQDVALRCDPISGHVSLFWYQQALGQGPEFLTYFQNEAQLDKSGLPSDRFFAERPEGSVSTLKIQRTQQEDSAVYLCASSPDSLLGNTIYFGEGSWLTVV.